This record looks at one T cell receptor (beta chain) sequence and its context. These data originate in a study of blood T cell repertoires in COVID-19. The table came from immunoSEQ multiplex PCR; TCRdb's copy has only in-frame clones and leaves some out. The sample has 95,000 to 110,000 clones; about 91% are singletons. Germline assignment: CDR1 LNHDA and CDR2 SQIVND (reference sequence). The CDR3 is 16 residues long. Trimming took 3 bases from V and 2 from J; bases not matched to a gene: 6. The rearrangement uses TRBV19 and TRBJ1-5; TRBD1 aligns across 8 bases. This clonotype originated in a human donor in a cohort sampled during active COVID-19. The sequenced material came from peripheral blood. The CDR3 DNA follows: TGTGCCAGTAGTATTCCCCAGGGACAGGGCAATCAGCCCCAGCATTTT. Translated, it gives CASSIPQGQGNQPQHF.